Included here is one T cell receptor beta chain sequence, with context. Its antigen is undetermined. The record originates from a study of T cells in narcolepsy. TCRdb's table, derived via immunoSEQ multiplex PCR, lists solely in-frame clones and lacks some. Seen here are under 35,000 clones, around 86% observed once, and the top ten hold 0.5% to 0.85%. Broader study findings: Some memory CD4+ repertoires had no autoreactive clone sequences. HCRT-specific and TRIB2-specific autoreactive clonotypes appeared among same-patient CSF and blood CD4+ clonotypes. Healthy controls reportedly lacked the autoreactive clonotypes serially found in patients' blood.

V gave up 3 bases and J gave up 6 bases, with 8 bases separating them. This CDR3 has 12 residues. From germline, CDR1 is MGHDK and CDR2 SYGVNS. This sequence joins TRBV25-1 and TRBJ1-2; unclear D gene. This sequence was found in a human donor in good health. Specimen: memory (CD45RA-) CD4+ T cells from blood. The CDR3 sequence: CASSEGWDGYTF. DNA for the CDR3: TGTGCCAGCAGTGAGGGGTGGGATGGCTACACCTTC.